A few counts support the clone carrying this T cell receptor beta chain. Its specificity is not known. The data belong to a study of T-cell memory formation after mild COVID-19. Germline assignment: CDR1 MNHNS and CDR2 SASEGT. The ends were cut back, 3 bases at V and 14 bases at J, with 11 bases in the middle. The CDR3 is 12 residues long. Constant-segment primers were used for 5'RACE, and the resulting TCR alpha and TCR beta cDNA libraries carried sample barcodes and UMIs. TCRdb called the 5' RACE reads again in MiXCR, with one record for every CDR3 protein. Among 470,000 or so distinct CDR3 sequences listed, 25% were seen once. Broader study findings: Of the contracting clones, CD4+ ones lay mainly in CM and EM, and CD8+ ones in EMRA. In second-wave clones peaking day 37, SARS-CoV-2 specificity remained unconfirmed. The study found balanced CD4/CD8 in clones contracting day 15 to 85 and a CD4+ lean in later expanders.

This clonotype was sampled from an adult woman who had mild COVID-19 (a few samples of this study predate the infection). Cell type and time point are not known. Sequenced: PBMCs or a T cell subset sorted from them (not recorded which). The chain links TRBV6-1 to TRBJ1-6; D is ambiguous. The CDR3: CASSEGFFALHF. The CDR3 region has the DNA TGTGCCAGCAGTGAGGGCTTTTTTGCCCTCCACTTT.